The 15 T cell receptor beta chains presented below share a single source sample, sequenced in a study of cytomegalovirus exposure and HLA in healthy donors. PCR used 60 Vbeta primers and 13 Jbeta primers. Libraries were prepared by immunoSEQ multiplex PCR; TCRdb keeps only in-frame clonotypes and omits some of them. This repertoire includes around 51,000 clones. The sample consisted of PBMCs. The receptor set was obtained from a woman between 35 and 50 years old in good health and CMV-seronegative.

This chain's CDR3 is CASSPRTNAYEQYF. The DNA of the CDR3 is TGTGCCAGCAGCCCGAGGACTAACGCCTACGAGCAGTACTTC. The J gene is TRBJ2-7, the V gene TRBV11-3; D might be TRBD2 (6 bases). CDR3 length: 14 residues. The V gene lost 5 bases and the J gene lost 2 bases, with 13 bases spanning the gap. Germline values: CDR1 SGHNT, CDR2 YENEEA.

The chain recombines TRBV20-1 with TRBJ2-1; the D gene is possibly TRBD1 (5 bases). The V end was cut by 6 bases, the J end by 9 bases, with 12 bases between. The germline V gene has CDR1 DFQATT and CDR2 SNEGSKA (reference sequence). This CDR3 contains 11 residues. DNA for the CDR3: TGCAGTGCACCTAGGGGTTTTGAGCAGTTCTTC. Protein sequence: CSAPRGFEQFF.

A note on this clone: An end of the junction does not agree with germline; a read error may underlie this. In DNA, the CDR3 is TGTGCCAGCTATTCCTGGCGGGGGGGCACAGATAAGCAGTATTTT. This codes for CASYSWRGGTDKQYF. This chain uses TRBV27 with TRBJ2-3; 9 bases line up with TRBD2. CDR1 and CDR2 from the germline V gene are MNHEY and SMNVEV (reference sequence). This CDR3 is 15 amino acids long.

The rearrangement uses TRBV29-1 and TRBJ1-2; possible D gene TRBD1, 5 bases. The CDR3 has 13 residues. Trimming pared 7 bases from V and 8 bases from J, leaving 20 bases between. The V gene's germline CDR1 is SQVTM and CDR2 ANQGSEA. In DNA form, the CDR3 reads TGCAGCGCCGCGAAAGACAGCGCAAGGGGCTACACCTTC. Its protein is CSAAKDSARGYTF. The complete variable domain, with remaining parts taken from reference TRBV29-1 and TRBJ1-2, reads SAVISQKPSRDICQRGTSLTIQCQVDSQVTMMFWYRQQPGQSLTLIATANQGSEATYESGFVIDKFPISRPNLTFSTLTVSNMSPEDSSIYLCSAAKDSARGYTFGSGTRLTVV.

Considering frequency, this clone is medium-sized. The chain employs TRBV10-3 and TRBJ2-7; the match to TRBD1 covers 7 bases. CDR3 length: 13 amino acids. Germline assignment: CDR1 ENHRY and CDR2 SYGVKD. V dropped 6 bases and J dropped 4; count of bases not matched to a gene: 6. The CDR3, as DNA: TGTGCCATCAGCCGGGACAGCGGATACGAGCAGTACTTC. It specifies CAISRDSGYEQYF.

This rearrangement joins TRBV19 to TRBJ1-4; 10 nucleotides match TRBD1. The V gene end was trimmed by 6 bases and the J gene end by 7 bases; junction bases not matched to a gene: 11. The CDR3 has 16 residues. CDR1 and CDR2 (germline): LNHDA, SQIVND (reference sequence). CDR3 sequence: CASSLSGTGVIEKLFF. CDR3 in DNA: TGTGCCAGTAGCCTTTCCGGGACAGGGGTTATTGAAAAACTGTTTTTT.

The CDR3 region is CASSVGLFGGTQYF. CDR3 in DNA: TGTGCCAGCAGCGTAGGATTGTTCGGAGGTACGCAGTATTTT. The chain employs TRBV9 and TRBJ2-3; tentatively, D is TRBD2 (5 bases). The CDR3 contains 14 residues. Germline CDR1 reads SGDLS; CDR2 reads YYNGEE. The V gene lost 0 bases and the J gene lost 8 bases, with 13 bases spanning the gap.

This chain links TRBV4-3 with TRBJ1-1; 8 nucleotides match TRBD1. The ends lost 0 bases at V and 5 bases at J; junction bases unmatched: 8. This CDR3 has 16 amino acids. The germline gives CDR1 LGHNA, CDR2 YSLEER. The CDR3 nucleotides read TGCGCCAGCAGCCAAGATCGGCAGGGGGCAGTAACTGAAGCTTTCTTT. Translating gives CASSQDRQGAVTEAFF.

J is TRBJ1-5 and V is TRBV12-5; TRBD1 agrees at 8 bases. V lost 2 bases and J lost 5; bases outside the gene matches: 8. CDR3 size: 16 residues. Germline V lookup: CDR1 LGHNT, CDR2 FRNRAP. The CDR3 DNA is TGTGCTAGTGGTTTGATCTCCGGACAGGGTCATCAGCCCCAGCATTTT. It is translated as CASGLISGQGHQPQHF.

The rearrangement uses TRBV28 and TRBJ2-1; D gene unclear. The CDR3 is 12 amino acids. V lost 3 bases, J lost 5 bases, and 5 bases lay in between. Germline CDR1 is MDHEN and CDR2 is SYDVKM. The CDR3 loop reads CASSLLDNEQFF. The CDR3 DNA is TGTGCCAGCAGTTTGCTAGACAATGAGCAGTTCTTC.

This chain joins TRBV9 and TRBJ2-2; possibly TRBD1 for D (5 bases). Per germline, CDR1 SGDLS and CDR2 YYNGEE. The V end was cut by 4 bases, the J end by 4 bases, with 8 bases between. The CDR3 consists of 13 residues. DNA of the CDR3: TGTGCCAGCAGCCGCAGGGTCACCGGGGAGCTGTTTTTT. Its protein product is CASSRRVTGELFF.

The chain couples TRBV4-1 to TRBJ2-7; D may be TRBD2 (5 bases). This CDR3 has 15 amino acids. Trimming removed 1 base from V and 3 bases from J, with 13 bases in between. Germline V lookup: CDR1 MGHRA, CDR2 YSYEKL. The CDR3 sequence is CASSQVAFGIYEQYF. CDR3 nucleotide sequence: TGCGCCAGCAGCCAAGTTGCGTTCGGGATCTACGAGCAGTACTTC.

The rearrangement links TRBV18 to TRBJ2-5; weak D call: TRBD2 (5 bases). Per germline, CDR1 KGHSH and CDR2 LQKENI. The CDR3 runs 16 residues. Trimming cost V 2 bases and J 0 bases, with 13 bases left between them. The CDR3 sequence is CASSPYGLKYQETQYF. In DNA form, the CDR3 reads TGTGCCAGCTCACCATACGGACTTAAGTACCAAGAGACCCAGTACTTC.

V usage is TRBV7-9 and J usage is TRBJ1-1; D remains ambiguous. V lost 5 bases and J lost 7, with 8 bases in between. Germline V gene sequence: CDR1 SEHNR, CDR2 FQNEAQ (reference sequence). This CDR3 contains 11 residues. The CDR3 bases are TGTGCCAGCAGCCGGGAGTTTGAAGCTTTCTTT. Its translation: CASSREFEAFF. Combining the CDR3 with reference TRBV7-9 and TRBJ1-1 gives the whole variable domain DTGVSQNPRHKITKRGQNVTFRCDPISEHNRLYWYRQTLGQGPEFLTYFQNEAQLEKSRLLSDRFSAERPKGSFSTLEIQRTEQGDSAMYLCASSREFEAFFGQGTRLTVV.

This sequence joins TRBV18 and TRBJ2-1; TRBD2 agrees at 7 bases. This CDR3 comprises 16 residues. The trim removed 6 bases at V and 5 bases at J, leaving 13 bases unmatched. Germline V CDR1 and CDR2: KGHSH, LQKENI. The CDR3 sequence: CASSRGREVPNNEQFF. The CDR3 DNA is TGTGCCAGCTCCCGGGGACGGGAGGTACCTAACAATGAGCAGTTCTTC.